This note documents a single T cell receptor (beta chain) sequence. This sample is drawn from a study of blood T cell repertoires in COVID-19. Original handling: Estimates of nucleated cell counts were drawn from the amplification of reference gene primers. Produced via immunoSEQ multiplex PCR; TCRdb's table is partial and in-frame only. V and J calls and clone size are those listed in that table; D and trimming were worked out from the DNA. Seen here are some 320,000 clones, roughly 85% observed once, and the top ten hold approximately 1.9%. The CDR3 runs 15 residues. The V end was cut by 6 bases, the J end by 2 bases, with 14 bases between. The germline V gene has CDR1 LNHDA and CDR2 SQIVND (reference sequence).

The sequenced sample consisted of PBMCs or T cells enriched from blood (not recorded which). The V and J genes are TRBV19 and TRBJ1-3, with D possibly TRBD1 on 5 matching bases. This clonotype was sampled from a woman in her thirties who had been exposed to COVID-19. CDR3: CASRATGDPGNTIYF. In nucleotides, the CDR3 is TGTGCCAGTAGGGCGACGGGGGACCCTGGAAACACCATATATTTT.